There are many counts of the clone carrying this T cell receptor (beta chain). The sample originates from a study of T-cell reconstitution after alpha-beta-depleted transplantation in children. Preparation of the TCRbeta library involved a method that used unique molecular identifiers. TCRdb re-derived calls from the PCR reads in MiXCR, one entry per CDR3 protein. Counted here are hundreds of thousands of distinct CDR3 sequences, under 15% occurring once; the ten biggest clones make up around 5.8%. The CDR3 is 14 residues long. V shed 7 bases and J 4 bases; nucleotides not matched to a gene: 7. The clonotype was recovered from a human donor who donated a stem cell graft to a child with combined immunodeficiency. The specimen comprised PBMCs from the stem cell graft donor, sampled from the stem cell graft. This chain uses TRBV12-3 or TRBV12-4 with TRBJ2-5; 9 bases are a match to TRBD2. The CDR3 DNA reads as TGTGCCAGCAAACTAGGGACTAGCAGAGAGACCCAGTACTTC. Amino acids: CASKLGTSRETQYF.